A selection of T cell receptor beta chains follows, all from one sample in a study of cytomegalovirus exposure and HLA in healthy donors. Profiled with immunoSEQ multiplex PCR; TCRdb holds only in-frame clones, not every one. The sample shows about 110,000 clones, and less than 4.5% sits with its ten largest clones. The material sequenced was PBMCs. The receptor set was obtained from a man between 25 and 39 years old in good health and CMV-seronegative. CDR3s include the opening cysteine and the closing phenylalanine or tryptophan. A D gene is named only where the DNA matches it firmly.

CDR3 protein,CDR3 DNA,D gene,J gene,V gene
CASSPTRDSEQYF,TGTGCCAGCTCACCAACGAGGGACTCCGAGCAGTACTTC,-,TRBJ2-7,TRBV18
CAIRTSGGADTQYF,TGTGCCATACGGACTAGCGGGGGGGCAGATACGCAGTATTTT,TRBD2,TRBJ2-3,TRBV10-3
CASSPQGANTEAFF,TGTGCCAGCTCACCCCAGGGCGCGAACACTGAAGCTTTCTTT,-,TRBJ1-1,TRBV18
CASSYDGAPYNEQFF,TGTGCCAGCAGTTATGATGGGGCCCCCTACAATGAGCAGTTCTTC,-,TRBJ2-1,TRBV6-6
CASSQDARQGSLHF,TGTGCCAGCAGCCAAGACGCCCGACAGGGATCCCTCCACTTT,TRBD1,TRBJ1-6,TRBV4-2
CASSLGNRNYGYTF,TGTGCCAGCAGCTTAGGTAACAGAAACTATGGCTACACCTTC,-,TRBJ1-2,TRBV7-8
CSARTGSNQPQHF,TGCAGCGCCCGGACAGGTAGCAATCAGCCCCAGCATTTT,TRBD1,TRBJ1-5,TRBV29-1
CATSPQGSLSNQPQHF,TGTGCCACGTCTCCCCAGGGGAGTCTTAGCAATCAGCCCCAGCATTTT,-,TRBJ1-5,TRBV10-3
CASSLPRAGELFF,TGTGCCAGCAGCTTGCCCCGAGCCGGGGAGCTGTTTTTT,-,TRBJ2-2,TRBV5-4
CASSLAGGTGETQYF,TGCGCCAGCAGCTTGGCCGGCGGGACGGGAGAGACCCAGTACTTC,-,TRBJ2-5,TRBV5-1
CASSPPRTGEEKLFF,TGTGCCAGCTCACCCCCCCGGACAGGGGAAGAAAAACTGTTTTTT,TRBD1,TRBJ1-4,TRBV18
CASSLRQNEKLFF,TGTGCCAGCAGTCTCCGACAGAATGAAAAACTGTTTTTT,-,TRBJ1-4,TRBV27
CASSFRSTNTEAFF,TGTGCCAGCAGTTTCAGGTCTACGAACACTGAAGCTTTCTTT,-,TRBJ1-1,TRBV6-5
CATSGSYGTEYNEQFF,TGTGCCACCAGCGGAAGCTACGGGACAGAGTACAATGAGCAGTTCTTC,TRBD1,TRBJ2-1,TRBV15
CAIRGGQNEKLFF,TGTGCCATCAGGGGTGGACAGAATGAAAAACTGTTTTTT,-,TRBJ1-4,TRBV10-3
CASRETGRTGANVLTF,TGTGCCAGCAGGGAGACAGGAAGGACGGGGGCCAACGTCCTGACTTTC,-,TRBJ2-6,TRBV5-6
CAISTTDRPYEQYF,TGTGCCATCAGTACTACTGACCGACCCTACGAGCAGTACTTC,-,TRBJ2-7,TRBV10-3
CASSYIPDRLYEQYF,TGTGCCAGCAGTTATATCCCGGACAGACTCTACGAGCAGTACTTC,-,TRBJ2-7,TRBV2
CASSLSRGLELFF,TGTGCCAGCAGCCTCTCGAGGGGGCTGGAGCTGTTTTTT,TRBD1,TRBJ2-2,TRBV28
CASSSKQGITEAFF,TGTGCCAGCAGCTCCAAACAGGGGATCACTGAAGCTTTCTTT,TRBD1,TRBJ1-1,TRBV5-6
CASSYSGGTIQETQYF,TGTGCCAGCAGCTACAGCGGGGGCACTATTCAAGAGACCCAGTACTTC,TRBD2,TRBJ2-5,TRBV7-2
CASTPGTGSYGYTF,TGTGCCAGTACTCCCGGGACAGGGTCCTATGGCTACACCTTC,TRBD1,TRBJ1-2,TRBV19
CATRLSGQGAHEQFF,TGTGCCACCCGTCTATCCGGACAGGGGGCACATGAGCAGTTCTTC,TRBD1,TRBJ2-1,TRBV6-4
CASSLRPGGVKATNEKLFF,TGTGCCAGCAGTCTCCGGCCAGGGGGCGTAAAGGCAACTAATGAAAAACTGTTTTTT,TRBD1,TRBJ1-4,TRBV27
CATSRDRKSEQYF,TGTGCCACCAGCAGAGATAGAAAGTCCGAGCAGTACTTC,-,TRBJ2-7,TRBV15
CASSQDGGGHAYEQYF,TGCGCCAGCAGCCAAGATGGGGGGGGACATGCCTACGAGCAGTACTTC,-,TRBJ2-7,TRBV4-3
CSVEDPRDGLGRTDTQYF,TGCAGCGTTGAAGATCCCCGGGACGGGTTGGGGAGGACAGATACGCAGTATTTT,-,TRBJ2-3,TRBV29-1
CASSLDRANYGYTF,TGTGCCAGCAGCTTGGACAGGGCTAACTATGGCTACACCTTC,-,TRBJ1-2,TRBV5-4